The rows below give T cell receptor beta chains drawn from one sample of a study of shared clonotypes between healthy human individuals. Sequencing was performed with immunoSEQ multiplex PCR; in TCRdb, only in-frame clones are kept and a portion is missing. There are 1.5 million to 2.5 million clones in the sample; around 96% occur only once, and around 1% lies in the top ten. The sample taken for sequencing was naive CD8+ T cells sorted from blood. These receptors were taken from a young man in good health. CDR3s include the opening cysteine and the closing phenylalanine or tryptophan. D genes are given only for firm matches. Only some rows state a clone size, as once, few, many or a class for expanded clones.

size	D	V	J	CDR3	DNA
.	TRBD1	TRBV4-1	TRBJ1-1	CASSPLTGETFF	TGCGCCAGCAGCCCACTGACAGGGGAAACTTTCTTT
.	.	TRBV5-1	TRBJ2-7	CASSSSGGSYSYEQYF	TGCGCCAGCAGCTCCTCGGGCGGCTCTTACTCCTACGAGCAGTACTTC
once	TRBD2	TRBV7-3	TRBJ2-2	CASSLLALAAASGELFF	TGTGCCAGCAGCTTATTAGCCCTAGCGGCGGCGTCCGGGGAGCTGTTTTTT
.	.	TRBV4-1	TRBJ2-1	CASSQPGARNEQFF	TGCGCCAGCAGCCAGCCCGGGGCCCGTAATGAGCAGTTCTTC
once	TRBD2	TRBV11-1	TRBJ2-5	CASSRTSGGETQYF	TGTGCCAGCAGCCGGACTAGCGGGGGGGAGACCCAGTACTTC
.	TRBD1	TRBV7-9	TRBJ2-7	CASSLNPGQGVYEQYF	TGTGCCAGCAGCTTAAACCCGGGACAGGGGGTCTACGAGCAGTACTTC
.	TRBD1	TRBV11-2	TRBJ1-1	CASTPGTGTEAFF	TGTGCCAGCACCCCCGGGACAGGGACTGAAGCTTTCTTT
.	TRBD1	TRBV4-1	TRBJ1-1	CASSQRTGRDTEAFF	TGCGCCAGCAGCCAAAGGACAGGGAGGGACACTGAAGCTTTCTTT
.	.	TRBV27	TRBJ2-7	CASSSPLLGLEQYF	TGTGCCAGCAGTAGTCCCCTGTTGGGTCTCGAGCAGTACTTC
.	.	TRBV7-9	TRBJ2-7	CASSPVRDEQYF	TGTGCCAGCAGCCCTGTTAGGGACGAGCAGTACTTC
.	TRBD2	TRBV30	TRBJ2-4	CAWGLAGGDIQYF	TGTGCCTGGGGACTAGCGGGAGGGGACATTCAGTACTTC
.	.	TRBV20-1	TRBJ2-4	CSAREGTYPRF	TGCAGTGCTAGAGAGGGCACCTACCCCCGCTTC
once	.	TRBV6-5	TRBJ2-2	CASGSSGRTGELFF	TGTGCCAGCGGTAGTAGCGGTCGGACCGGGGAGCTGTTTTTT
.	.	TRBV10-1	TRBJ2-7	CASSDGVYEQYF	TGCGCCAGCAGTGATGGGGTCTACGAGCAGTACTTC
.	TRBD1	TRBV5-4	TRBJ1-1	CASSVTGRTEAFF	TGTGCCAGCAGCGTGACAGGGAGGACTGAAGCTTTCTTT
once	TRBD1	TRBV10-3	TRBJ2-2	CAIRPANDRGGTGELFF	TGTGCCATCAGGCCCGCCAATGACAGGGGAGGCACCGGGGAGCTGTTTTTT
.	TRBD1	TRBV5-4	TRBJ2-7	CASSPPDRGSGEQYF	TGTGCCAGCAGCCCACCAGACAGGGGGTCGGGCGAGCAGTACTTC
.	TRBD2	TRBV30	TRBJ2-2	CAWSLLAEANTGELFF	TGTGCCTGGAGTCTGCTAGCGGAGGCGAACACCGGGGAGCTGTTTTTT
.	TRBD2	TRBV7-9	TRBJ2-7	CASSSGPGGDYEQYF	TGTGCCAGCAGTTCAGGGCCCGGGGGGGACTACGAGCAGTACTTC
.	TRBD2	TRBV28	TRBJ2-3	CASSLSGGSTDTQYF	TGTGCCAGCAGTCTTTCGGGGGGAAGCACAGATACGCAGTATTTT
.	.	TRBV5-1	TRBJ2-2	CASSLAFGELFF	TGCGCCAGCAGCTTGGCCTTCGGGGAGCTGTTTTTT
.	.	TRBV6-5	TRBJ2-5	CASGVSSGTQYF	TGTGCCAGCGGAGTCAGTTCGGGGACCCAGTACTTC
.	TRBD2	TRBV27	TRBJ2-7	CASSWREAGGTYEQYF	TGTGCCAGCAGTTGGAGGGAAGCGGGGGGAACATACGAGCAGTACTTC
.	.	TRBV6-5	TRBJ2-1	CASSGGGEFYNEQFF	TGTGCCAGCAGCGGAGGGGGCGAATTCTACAATGAGCAGTTCTTC
.	TRBD1	TRBV30	TRBJ2-7	CAWSHGTAYEQYF	TGTGCCTGGAGTCACGGGACAGCCTACGAGCAGTACTTC
.	.	TRBV2	TRBJ1-1	CAIEDSEAFF	TGTGCCATCGAGGACAGTGAAGCTTTCTTT
.	TRBD2	TRBV4-3	TRBJ2-7	CASSRGGLVHTYEQYF	TGCGCCAGCAGCCGAGGGGGACTAGTGCATACCTACGAGCAGTACTTC
.	.	TRBV7-9	TRBJ1-2	CASSLDRVGGYTF	TGTGCCAGCAGCTTAGACAGGGTGGGTGGCTACACCTTC
.	.	TRBV27	TRBJ2-1	CASSLSAGSGYNEQFF	TGTGCCAGCAGTTTATCTGCGGGGTCAGGCTACAATGAGCAGTTCTTC
.	.	TRBV19	TRBJ1-2	CASSTGVFYGYTF	TGTGCCAGTAGTACAGGGGTCTTCTATGGCTACACCTTC
.	TRBD2	TRBV5-1	TRBJ2-7	CASSLDIAGESYEQYF	TGCGCCAGCAGCTTGGATATAGCGGGAGAATCCTACGAGCAGTACTTC
.	TRBD1	TRBV19	TRBJ2-5	CASSITGGQETQYF	TGTGCCAGTAGTATCACAGGGGGACAAGAGACCCAGTACTTC
.	.	TRBV6-1	TRBJ1-4	CASSPVATNEKLFF	TGTGCCAGCAGCCCCGTTGCAACTAATGAAAAACTGTTTTTT
few	.	TRBV9	TRBJ1-1	CASSSAGETEAFF	TGTGCCAGCAGCAGCGCGGGGGAGACTGAAGCTTTCTTT
once	.	TRBV5-1	TRBJ1-3	CASSGGDSGNTIYF	TGCGCCAGCAGCGGGGGGGACTCTGGAAACACCATATATTTT
.	.	TRBV5-4	TRBJ2-3	CASTPGGPDTQYF	TGTGCCAGCACCCCAGGGGGGCCAGATACGCAGTATTTT
.	.	TRBV7-9	TRBJ2-6	CASSLAGTVRLGGANVLTF	TGTGCCAGCAGCTTAGCCGGGACCGTACGACTAGGTGGGGCCAACGTCCTGACTTTC
.	TRBD2	TRBV9	TRBJ2-5	CASSVGLAGVQETQYF	TGTGCCAGCAGCGTAGGACTAGCGGGAGTCCAAGAGACCCAGTACTTC
.	.	TRBV4-1	TRBJ2-3	CASSQEGTDTQYF	TGCGCCAGCAGCCAAGAGGGCACCGATACGCAGTATTTT
few	TRBD1	TRBV5-5	TRBJ2-7	CASSVDRAYEQYF	TGTGCCAGCAGCGTAGACAGGGCCTACGAGCAGTACTTC
.	TRBD1	TRBV28	TRBJ2-7	CASSFPGQGSSLDYEQYF	TGTGCCAGCAGTTTCCCGGGACAGGGGTCCTCCTTGGACTACGAGCAGTACTTC
.	TRBD1	TRBV29-1	TRBJ2-1	CSVELGTGNEQFF	TGCAGCGTTGAACTAGGGACAGGGAATGAGCAGTTCTTC
.	.	TRBV6-6	TRBJ2-5	CASRSRGFETQYF	TGTGCCAGCCGCTCCCGGGGGTTTGAGACCCAGTACTTC
.	.	TRBV2	TRBJ2-7	CASIPRGRATTYEQYF	TGTGCCAGCATTCCGAGGGGTAGGGCCACCACCTACGAGCAGTACTTC
.	TRBD1	TRBV6-1	TRBJ2-1	CASSEATGLYNEQFF	TGTGCCAGCAGTGAAGCGACAGGGTTATACAATGAGCAGTTCTTC
.	.	TRBV27	TRBJ2-7	CASSLGLGTYEQYF	TGTGCCAGCAGTTTAGGGCTAGGAACCTACGAGCAGTACTTC
.	TRBD2	TRBV10-3	TRBJ2-5	CAISDGTNQETQYF	TGTGCCATCAGTGACGGGACTAACCAAGAGACCCAGTACTTC
.	.	TRBV7-9	TRBJ2-3	CASSLQDGSSTDTQYF	TGTGCCAGCAGCTTGCAGGACGGATCTAGCACAGATACGCAGTATTTT
.	.	TRBV30	TRBJ2-3	CAWNPTGPSDTQYF	TGTGCCTGGAACCCCACTGGCCCGTCAGATACGCAGTATTTT
.	TRBD1	TRBV11-2	TRBJ2-1	CASSLSPGQRYNEQFF	TGTGCCAGCAGCTTAAGCCCGGGACAGAGATACAATGAGCAGTTCTTC
.	.	TRBV29-1	TRBJ2-7	CSVELAEAYEQYF	TGCAGCGTTGAACTTGCCGAGGCCTACGAGCAGTACTTC
.	.	TRBV27	TRBJ1-6	CASIEQGYRNSPLHF	TGTGCCAGCATCGAACAGGGTTATCGTAATTCACCCCTCCACTTT
once	TRBD1	TRBV7-7	TRBJ2-2	CASSFGTGGNGELFF	TGTGCTAGCAGCTTCGGGACAGGGGGCAACGGGGAGCTGTTTTTT
.	TRBD1	TRBV25-1	TRBJ2-2	CASSEDRGHTGELFF	TGTGCCAGCAGTGAAGACAGGGGGCACACCGGGGAGCTGTTTTTT
once	TRBD1	TRBV29-1	TRBJ2-7	CSVEDGGRQGVNGEQYF	TGCAGCGTTGAAGATGGGGGACGACAGGGGGTTAATGGGGAGCAGTACTTC
.	TRBD1	TRBV6-5	TRBJ1-3	CASSFTGALGNTIYF	TGTGCCAGCAGTTTTACAGGGGCTCTGGGAAACACCATATATTTT
.	.	TRBV25-1	TRBJ2-5	CASSEGETQYF	TGTGCCAGCAGTGAGGGAGAGACCCAGTACTTC
once	.	TRBV27	TRBJ2-5	CASSLSSYRPGETQYF	TGTGCCAGCAGTTTATCGAGTTATCGTCCGGGAGAGACCCAGTACTTC
.	.	TRBV9	TRBJ2-3	CASSTSGDTQYF	TGTGCCAGCAGCACGAGCGGAGATACGCAGTATTTT